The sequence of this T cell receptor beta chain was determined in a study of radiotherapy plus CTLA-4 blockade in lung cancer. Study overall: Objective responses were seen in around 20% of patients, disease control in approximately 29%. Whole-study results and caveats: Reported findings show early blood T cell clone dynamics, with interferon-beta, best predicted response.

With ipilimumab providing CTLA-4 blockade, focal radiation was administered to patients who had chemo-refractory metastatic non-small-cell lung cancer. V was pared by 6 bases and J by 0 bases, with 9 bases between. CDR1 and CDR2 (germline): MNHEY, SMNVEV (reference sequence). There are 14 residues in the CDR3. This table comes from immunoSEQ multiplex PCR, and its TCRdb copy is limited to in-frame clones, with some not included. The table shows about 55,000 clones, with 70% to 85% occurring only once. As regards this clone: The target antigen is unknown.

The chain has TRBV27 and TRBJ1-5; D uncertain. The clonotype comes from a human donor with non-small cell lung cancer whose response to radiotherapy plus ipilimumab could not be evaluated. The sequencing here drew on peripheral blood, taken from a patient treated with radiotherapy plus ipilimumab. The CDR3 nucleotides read TGTGCCAGCAGCCCCTCTTATAGCAATCAGCCCCAGCATTTT. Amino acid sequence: CASSPSYSNQPQHF.